This T cell receptor beta chain was captured by sequencing in a study of blood T cell repertoires in COVID-19. The wider study: The United States, Italy and Spain supplied acute and convalescent COVID-19 samples. PBMCs, B-cell-depleted T cells, or T cells provided the cDNA or gDNA that made up the material.

Per the authors' pipeline: Reference gene primers were amplified, and this amplification served to estimate nucleated cell counts. Some clones are missing from TCRdb's copy, which holds only in-frame ones; the method was immunoSEQ multiplex PCR. Clonal size and the V and J genes are those of that table, whereas D and trimming came from the DNA. The sample comprises just over 250,000 clones, around 80% of which are singletons, and 4.1% rests with the top ten. The CDR3 length is 15 residues. Germline-derived CDR1 and CDR2 are SGHTA and FQGNSA. With 5 bases removed from V and 0 bases from J, the gap between germline ends came to 11 bases. All enrollees were roughly 18 to 90 years old and from approximately 25 US areas. Only one count was recorded for this clone.

Source material: PBMCs or T cells enriched from blood (not recorded which). The V gene is TRBV7-2, the J gene TRBJ1-3; a possible D gene is TRBD1 (5 bases). The sequence derives from a man aged 25 to 40 with acute COVID-19. CDR3 DNA: TGTGCCAGCAGCCCGGAACAGGTCTCTGGAAACACCATATATTTT. Translating it yields CASSPEQVSGNTIYF.